The present TCR beta chain was sequenced within a study of T cell responses to AZD1222 COVID-19 vaccine. Findings and limits, study-wide: A mostly white British donor set with more females was recruited, and clonal diversity was possibly underestimated.

CDR1 is SGHKS, CDR2 YYEKEE, per germline (reference sequence). The ends were cut back, 4 bases at V and 3 bases at J, with 11 bases in the middle. There are 13 residues in the CDR3. Produced via immunoSEQ multiplex PCR; TCRdb's table is partial and in-frame only. Here the sample spans some 96,000 clones, roughly 80% being singletons. This clone was observed a handful of times. Its cognate antigen is unknown. This chain joins TRBV5-5 and TRBJ2-7, with no clear D. This clonotype was sampled from an adult who received the AZD1222 COVID-19 vaccine. Here the sequenced sample was peripheral blood, taken 28 days after the second AZD1222 dose. CDR3 sequence: CASSPRGDYEQYF. The CDR3 nucleotides read TGTGCCAGCAGCCCCCGCGGCGACTACGAGCAGTACTTC.